Given below is one TCR beta chain in context. Its cognate antigen has yet to be identified. Per-base qualities were not stored, and no clone one base away is much larger. The sample belongs to a study of regulatory and conventional T cells in breast cancer (dated by TCRdb to the mid-2010s). V was cut back by 6 bases and J by 1 base, leaving a gap of 12 bases between them. The CDR3, from cysteine to phenylalanine, totals 13 residues. Only the CDR3 region is kept as DNA, spanning 39 bases read in frame from base 1. For CDR1 and CDR2, the germline V gene (reference sequence) lists DFQATT and SNEGSKA. The method was PCR. The sequencer listed for this sample is 454 GS FLX Titanium. In TCRdb, the public reads were trimmed at Q25 with fastp and aligned with MiXCR, with productive beta chains retained. Rows with one shared CDR3 protein collapse into an entry with the most common genes and DNA. Recorded for this sample are 1,000 to 1,500 distinct CDR3 sequences; 78% of them occurred a single time. The top ten clonotypes cover almost 4.5% of the sample.

The chain is assembled from TRBV20-1 and TRBJ2-5, and perhaps TRBD1 as D gene, on 6 matching bases. The TCR comes from a male donor in good health. The sample was regulatory T cells from blood. The CDR3 reads CSARGGSQETQYF. The DNA sequence reads TGCAGTGCCAGGGGCGGCAGCCAAGAGACCCAGTACTTC.